Listed below are T cell receptor beta chains from one sample, sequenced in a study of blood T cells in healthy people across ages. MiXCR, applied by TCRdb to the 5' RACE reads, yields one record per CDR3 protein. The table shows hundreds of thousands of distinct CDR3 sequences, with approximately 40% occurring only once. The source material was blood. The receptors here all came from a man aged 80 or over in good health. CDR3s include the opening cysteine and the closing phenylalanine or tryptophan. The D gene is left open where the match is weak. Only part of the rows carry a size: once, few, many, or a class if the clone is expanded.

D | size | J | V | DNA | CDR3
- | few | TRBJ2-1 | TRBV7-8 | TGTGCCAGCAGCGGGACCTACTACAATGAGCAGTTCTTC | CASSGTYYNEQFF
TRBD1 | few | TRBJ2-5 | TRBV24-1 | TGTGCCACCAGTGACCGGGGACAGTCCGCAAGGACCCAGTACTTC | CATSDRGQSARTQYF
- | few | TRBJ2-1 | TRBV20-1 | TGCAGTGCCCACGACGGGGCTCCGGGCAATGAGCAGTTCTTC | CSAHDGAPGNEQFF
TRBD2 | - | TRBJ2-7 | TRBV6-6 | TGTGCCAGCAGCCGGGGGACTAGCGGGAGTCCCTACGAGCAGTACTTC | CASSRGTSGSPYEQYF
TRBD2 | - | TRBJ2-7 | TRBV5-4 | TGTGCCAGCAGCTTGGCTAGCGGGCCCTTCTACGAGCAGTACTTC | CASSLASGPFYEQYF
TRBD2 | many | TRBJ2-1 | TRBV7-2 | TGTGCCAGCAGTACTAGGACTAGCGGAGTCGGATATGAGCAGTTCTTC | CASSTRTSGVGYEQFF
- | - | TRBJ1-4 | TRBV6-5 | TGTGCCAGCAGTCCTAGATGGGCAACTAATGAAAAACTGTTTTTT | CASSPRWATNEKLFF
- | once | TRBJ2-7 | TRBV18 | TGTGCCAGCTCACCACCGGGCAGCCCCTACGAGCAGTACTTC | CASSPPGSPYEQYF
- | - | TRBJ2-1 | TRBV7-3 | TGTGCCAGCAGCTTAATTGGGGGCCAGTCCTACAATGAGCAGTTCTTC | CASSLIGGQSYNEQFF
- | few | TRBJ2-7 | TRBV29-1 | TGCAGCGTTGGTCGAGCGGGCCCCTACGAGCAGTACTTC | CSVGRAGPYEQYF
- | - | TRBJ2-7 | TRBV5-5 | TGTGCCAGCAGTCAAAATCTCTACAATGAGCAGTACTTC | CASSQNLYNEQYF
- | few | TRBJ2-6 | TRBV20-1 | TGCAGTGCCAGGGGAGGGCTTTCTGGGGCCAACGTCCTGACTTTC | CSARGGLSGANVLTF
TRBD2 | - | TRBJ2-3 | TRBV20-1 | TGCAGTGCTAGCCTTAGCGGGAAAGGCGTGACGCAGTATTTT | CSASLSGKGVTQYF
- | - | TRBJ1-1 | TRBV5-1 | TGCGCCAGCAGCTTGACAGGATCGCAGAACACTGAAGCTTTCTTT | CASSLTGSQNTEAFF
- | - | TRBJ1-5 | TRBV20-1 | TGCAGTGCCTCGCCCCGGGGTTTGGGCAATCAGCCCCAGCATTTT | CSASPRGLGNQPQHF
TRBD2 | few | TRBJ2-1 | TRBV6-2/TRBV6-3 | TGTGCCAGCAGTATGACTAGCGGGAGTAATGAGCAGTTCTTC | CASSMTSGSNEQFF
- | few | TRBJ2-6 | TRBV11-2 | TGTGCCAGCAGCCCCGGTCGAGGGGCCAGTCTTTCTCGGGCCAACGTCCTGACTTTC | CASSPGRGASLSRANVLTF
TRBD2 | - | TRBJ2-1 | TRBV27 | TGTGCCAGCAGTTTTATGGGGGGGGGCTACAATGAGCAGTTCTTC | CASSFMGGGYNEQFF
- | few | TRBJ2-1 | TRBV11-2 | TGTGCCAGCAGCTTAGGTCCCCTCGGTGAGCAGTTCTTC | CASSLGPLGEQFF
TRBD2 | once | TRBJ2-3 | TRBV9 | TGTGCCAGCAGTCCTCGGACTAGCGGCGGGAGATCCCGCACAGATACGCAGTATTTT | CASSPRTSGGRSRTDTQYF
- | - | TRBJ1-1 | TRBV25-1 | TGTGCCAGCAGTGAAAGGAACACTGAAGCTTTCTTT | CASSERNTEAFF
- | - | TRBJ2-1 | TRBV20-1 | TGCAGTGCTACGGACGTATTCAATGAGCAGTTCTTC | CSATDVFNEQFF
TRBD1 | - | TRBJ1-2 | TRBV12-3/TRBV12-4 | TGTGCCAGCAGCGTACAGGGGGCTAGGCATGGCTACACCTTC | CASSVQGARHGYTF